The sequence of this T cell receptor (beta chain) was determined in a study of blood T cells in healthy people across ages. With a J-beta primer mix and a sample-barcoded 5' primer, a second PCR ran about 7 to 12 cycles. A single record per CDR3 protein comes from TCRdb applying MiXCR to the 5' RACE reads. The table has around 1,800,000 distinct CDR3 sequences, roughly 43% seen once. Each donor supplied roughly 10 milliliters of peripheral blood. About this clonotype: The antigen is undetermined.

The CDR3 covers 16 residues. From germline, CDR1 is SNHLY and CDR2 FYNNEI. Trimming took 3 bases from V and 2 from J, leaving 14 bases between them. Findings and limits, study-wide: Per million T cells, TCR beta diversity dropped about linearly as age rose. Expanded clonotype changes were possibly confounded by unknown donor CMV status. Unsorted PBMC input precluded a conclusive naive versus antigen-experienced comparison.

Sequencing was carried out using blood. The chain is built from TRBV2 and TRBJ2-1; D possibly corresponds to TRBD2 (6 bases). This TCR was recovered from a human donor in good health. CDR3 DNA sequence: TGTGCCAGCAGTGAGGTTCTCCCGGGGGCCTACAATGAGCAGTTCTTC. It translates to CASSEVLPGAYNEQFF.